A single sample is the source of the 28 T cell receptor beta chains below, sequenced in a study of T cells in Graves' hyperthyroidism and ophthalmopathy. Amplification yielded TCR beta CDR3 regions, with RNA transcripts as the source. First-round RT-PCR of the TCR CDR3 relied on the HTBI primer set. TCRdb independently ran MiXCR on the multiplex PCR reads; one entry per CDR3 protein. This table has about 610,000 distinct CDR3 sequences, around 16% appearing once. Sequenced input: blood. All receptors derive from a middle-aged woman with Graves' ophthalmopathy.

The chain carries TRBV27 and TRBJ2-2; D gene ambiguous. Germline V gene data show CDR1 as MNHEY and CDR2 as SMNVEV (reference sequence). V gave up 2 bases and J gave up 4 bases, with 8 bases separating them. The CDR3 covers 14 residues. CDR3: CASSLQLSTGELFF. The CDR3 region has the DNA TGTGCCAGCAGTTTACAGTTGAGCACCGGGGAGCTGTTTTTT.

V gene TRBV27 combines with J gene TRBJ2-4, with 7 bases identical to TRBD1. CDR3 size: 14 residues. CDR1 MNHEY and CDR2 SMNVEV come from the germline V gene (reference sequence). V shed 5 bases and J 4 bases; nucleotides not matched to a gene: 5. In DNA form, the CDR3 reads TGTGCCAGCAGTAGCCACAGGGGTAAAAACATTCAGTACTTC. Translated, it gives CASSSHRGKNIQYF.

The chain joins TRBV9 to TRBJ2-5; 14 nucleotides agree with TRBD2. Germline V gene sequence: CDR1 SGDLS, CDR2 YYNGEE. This CDR3 is built from 16 residues. Trimming at V came to 3 bases and at J to 5 bases, leaving 6 bases not matched to a gene. The chain's CDR3 is CASSAGLAGAGETQYF. Written as DNA, the CDR3 is TGTGCCAGCAGCGCGGGACTAGCGGGAGCTGGGGAGACCCAGTACTTC.

Worth noting for this clonotype: This may be a read error: a much more frequent sequence differs by one nucleotide. The V and J genes are TRBV28 and TRBJ2-5; 14 nucleotides align to TRBD2. The CDR3 is 15 residues long. Germline CDR1 is MDHEN and CDR2 is SYDVKM. The CDR3 DNA follows: TGTGCCAGCAGTCCCGGGACTAGCGGGAGAAAGACCCGGTACTTC. Translation gives CASSPGTSGRKTRYF.

The chain has TRBV9 and TRBJ1-3; 12 bases line up with TRBD1. V shed 0 bases, J shed 4 bases, and the junction held 2 bases outside the gene matches. Germline-derived CDR1 and CDR2 are SGDLS and YYNGEE. The CDR3 loop spans 16 amino acids. The CDR3 bases are TGTGCCAGCAGCGTAGGGGGACAGGGGGCCGGAAACACCATATATTTT. It is translated as CASSVGGQGAGNTIYF.

This clonotype appeared many times. The V call is TRBV6-5, the J call TRBJ2-3; 14 bases match TRBD2. There are 16 residues in the CDR3. Germline lookup yields CDR1 MNHEY and CDR2 SVGAGI. After removal of 2 bases from V and 5 bases from J, the junction contained 3 bases not matched to a gene. As DNA, the CDR3 is TGTGCCAGCAGTTACGGCGGGACTAGCGGGAGAGATACGCAGTATTTT. Its translation is CASSYGGTSGRDTQYF.

This clonotype came up many times. V is TRBV30 and J is TRBJ2-3, with D possibly TRBD1 on 5 matching bases. The germline CDR1 and CDR2 sequences are GTSNPN and SVGIG (reference sequence). This CDR3 is 13 amino acids long. Trimming left V 0 bases short and J 2 bases short, with 6 bases between. The CDR3 DNA follows: TGTGCCTGGAGTGTAGGGGTCACAGATACGCAGTATTTT. Protein product: CAWSVGVTDTQYF.

This clonotype was seen a handful of times. The rearrangement links TRBV5-5 to TRBJ2-7, with 12 bases lining up with TRBD2. The germline CDR1 and CDR2 sequences are SGHKS and YYEKEE (reference sequence). V lost 1 base and J lost 4; bases outside the gene matches: 3. CDR3 length equals 15 residues. CDR3 sequence reads: CASSLTSGRRYEQYF. The CDR3 DNA reads TGTGCCAGCAGCTTGACTAGCGGGAGGAGGTACGAGCAGTACTTC.

The table lists this clonotype with many counts. The V gene is TRBV2, the J gene TRBJ2-5, with 11 positions matching TRBD2. The junction had 7 bases not matched to a gene; V was cut back by 4 bases and J by 0 bases. Germline values: CDR1 SNHLY, CDR2 FYNNEI. CDR3 length: 17 residues. CDR3 sequence reads: CASSVGLAGGYQETQYF. The DNA of the CDR3 is TGTGCCAGCAGTGTTGGGCTAGCGGGAGGATACCAAGAGACCCAGTACTTC.

This clonotype was counted many times. The chain is built from TRBV27 and TRBJ2-1, with D possibly being TRBD1 (5 bases). This CDR3 comprises 14 residues. The ends were cut back, 0 bases at V and 9 bases at J, with 12 bases in the middle. CDR1 MNHEY and CDR2 SMNVEV come from the germline V gene (reference sequence). CDR3: CASSLSAGFGEQFF. For the CDR3, the DNA is TGTGCCAGCAGTTTATCAGCAGGGTTTGGTGAGCAGTTCTTC.

The genes are TRBV18 and TRBJ2-7, with 7 bases that match TRBD1. The CDR3 has 14 amino acids. With 4 bases clipped from V and 4 bases from J, the junction kept 7 bases outside the gene matches. Germline assignment: CDR1 KGHSH and CDR2 LQKENI. The CDR3 loop is CASSQGTDRYEQYF. CDR3 bases: TGTGCCAGCTCACAAGGGACAGATCGGTACGAGCAGTACTTC. Full variable domain (outside the CDR3, taken from reference TRBV18 and TRBJ2-7): NAGVMQNPRHLVRRRGQEARLRCSPMKGHSHVYWYRQLPEEGLKFMVYLQKENIIDESGMPKERFSAEFPKEGPSILRIQQVVRGDSAAYFCASSQGTDRYEQYFGPGTRLTVT.

The V call is TRBV7-2, the J call TRBJ2-1, with D perhaps given as TRBD1 or TRBD2 (6 bases each). V was pared by 2 bases and J by 8 bases, with 13 bases between. The CDR3 sequence is 14 residues long. CDR1 is SGHTA and CDR2 is FQGNSA in the germline V gene. CDR3 residues: CASSLRGPSDEQFF. The CDR3 region has the DNA TGTGCCAGCAGCTTACGGGGGCCCTCAGATGAGCAGTTCTTC.

This clonotype was counted many times. This chain connects TRBV20-1 to TRBJ2-7, with a tentative D call TRBD2 (5 bases). Trimming stripped 0 bases from V and 5 bases from J, with 17 bases between. The germline V gene encodes CDR1 DFQATT and CDR2 SNEGSKA (reference sequence). This CDR3 region has 15 residues. DNA for the CDR3: TGCAGTGCTAGAGAATCGGGGTTTTCTGGTAACGAGCAGTACTTC. Protein: CSARESGFSGNEQYF.

The DNA for the CDR3 is TGCGCCAGCAGTGAGGCGCCGGGACTTTGGGTTGCAGATACGCAGTATTTT. Translating gives CASSEAPGLWVADTQYF. This rearrangement joins TRBV10-2 to TRBJ2-3, with D possibly TRBD2 on 6 matching bases. Deletions cut 2 bases from V and 4 bases from J, with 19 bases between. The CDR3 has 17 residues. Per germline, CDR1 WSHSY and CDR2 SAAADI.

CDR3 in amino acids: CASSKLAGAEQFF. CDR3 sequence (DNA): TGTGCCAGTAGTAAACTAGCGGGGGCTGAGCAGTTCTTC. This chain connects TRBV19 to TRBJ2-1; 11 nucleotides agree with TRBD2. CDR3 size: 13 residues. CDR1 is LNHDA and CDR2 is SQIVND in the germline V gene (reference sequence). V shed 4 bases and J 9 bases; nucleotides not matched to a gene: 2.

This clonotype was counted ten times or more. V is TRBV18 and J is TRBJ2-2, with D hard to call. Germline V gene data show CDR1 as KGHSH and CDR2 as LQKENI. This CDR3 is 12 amino acids long. Trimming removed 6 bases at V and 5 bases at J, with 7 bases between. CDR3: CASSPQTGELFF. The CDR3 nucleotides read TGTGCCAGCTCGCCTCAAACCGGGGAGCTGTTTTTT.

This clonotype has just a few counts. The chain has TRBV4-1 and TRBJ1-2; D unresolved. Trimming left V 1 base short and J 6 bases short, with 18 bases between. This CDR3 has 16 amino acids. The germline CDR1 and CDR2 sequences are MGHRA and YSYEKL. CDR3 protein: CASSQVPPRRADGYTF. The CDR3 bases are TGCGCCAGCAGCCAAGTGCCGCCCAGAAGGGCGGATGGCTACACCTTC.

The chain combines TRBV20-1 with TRBJ1-3, with no clear D. The germline V gene has CDR1 DFQATT and CDR2 SNEGSKA (reference sequence). Trimming shortened V by 1 base and J by 0 bases, and 7 bases separated the two germline ends. The CDR3 totals 14 residues. The CDR3 loop reads CSARGVSSGNTIYF. DNA for the CDR3: TGCAGTGCTAGAGGAGTTAGCTCTGGAAACACCATATATTTT.

The chain links TRBV11-1 to TRBJ2-3, with D tentatively TRBD2 (6 bases). Trimming shortened V by 5 bases and J by 4 bases, and 19 bases separated the two germline ends. The V gene's germline CDR1 is SGHAT and CDR2 FQDESV (reference sequence). The CDR3 is 16 residues long. The CDR3 bases are TGTGCCAGCAGCACCCTAATCGGGAGAACCCCAGATACGCAGTATTTT. Residues: CASSTLIGRTPDTQYF. The whole variable domain, filled in from reference TRBV11-1 and TRBJ2-3, reads EAEVAQSPRYKITEKSQAVAFWCDPISGHATLYWYRQILGQGPELLVQFQDESVVDDSQLPKDRFSAERLKGVDSTLKIQPAELGDSAMYLCASSTLIGRTPDTQYFGPGTRLTVL.

The J gene is TRBJ1-5, the V gene TRBV19, with 7 bases aligning to TRBD1. From germline, CDR1 is LNHDA and CDR2 SQIVND (reference sequence). V shed 6 bases, J shed 4 bases, and the junction held 9 bases outside the gene matches. This CDR3 contains 15 residues. The CDR3 DNA follows: TGTGCCAGTAGCGATTCCGGGACAGCGAATCAGCCCCAGCATTTT. Residues: CASSDSGTANQPQHF.

The chain has TRBV14 and TRBJ2-5, with D perhaps matching TRBD1 (5 bases). Germline CDR1 SGHDN, CDR2 FVKESK. CDR3 length: 13 amino acids. V shed 1 base and J shed 7 bases, with 10 bases lying between them. The CDR3 region has the DNA TGTGCCAGCAGCCAAGGACAGATAGGGACCCAGTACTTC. Translated: CASSQGQIGTQYF. The full variable domain, completed using reference TRBV14 and TRBJ2-5, is EAGVTQFPSHSVIEKGQTVTLRCDPISGHDNLYWYRRVMGKEIKFLLHFVKESKQDESGMPNNRFLAERTGGTYSTLKVQPAELEDSGVYFCASSQGQIGTQYFGPGTRLLVL.

Ten or more counts support this clonotype. V usage is TRBV7-8 and J usage is TRBJ2-3; tentatively, D is TRBD1 (6 bases). The V gene's germline CDR1 is SGHVS and CDR2 FQNEAQ. Trimming cost V 0 bases and J 0 bases, with 7 bases left between them. The CDR3 contains 15 residues. CDR3 sequence reads: CASSLAGTSTDTQYF. CDR3 coding DNA: TGTGCCAGCAGCTTAGCCGGGACAAGCACAGATACGCAGTATTTT.

The genes are TRBV6-1 and TRBJ2-7, with 7 positions matching TRBD1. With V trimmed by 6 bases and J by 7 bases, 15 bases remained unmatched. This CDR3 region has 15 residues. The V gene's germline CDR1 is MNHNS and CDR2 SASEGT. The CDR3 nucleotides are TGTGCCAGCAGACCAGTACAGGGGCCCTCCGGGGAGCAGTACTTC. Translated: CASRPVQGPSGEQYF.

This clonotype has ten or more counts. The J gene is TRBJ2-1, the V gene TRBV7-9; 9 bases agree with TRBD2. The CDR3 runs to 14 residues. V was clipped by 1 base and J by 8 bases; unmatched bases: 3. Germline loops: CDR1 SEHNR, CDR2 FQNEAQ (reference sequence). CDR3 region: CASSLDGTSHEQFF. Written as DNA, the CDR3 is TGTGCCAGCAGCTTAGATGGGACTAGCCATGAGCAGTTCTTC. The variable domain in full, with the rest retrieved from reference TRBV7-9 and TRBJ2-1, is DTGVSQNPRHKITKRGQNVTFRCDPISEHNRLYWYRQTLGQGPEFLTYFQNEAQLEKSRLLSDRFSAERPKGSFSTLEIQRTEQGDSAMYLCASSLDGTSHEQFFGPGTRLTVL.

In this sample, this clonotype turned up a few times. J is TRBJ2-2 and V is TRBV29-1, with 7 bases aligning to TRBD2. Germline CDR1 and CDR2: SQVTM and ANQGSEA. Unmatched junction bases numbered 23, after V lost 6 bases and J lost 7 bases. This CDR3 region has 18 residues. This CDR3 reads CSVSWGAGEAHIGGELFF. In nucleotides, the CDR3 is TGCAGCGTCTCTTGGGGTGCGGGAGAAGCGCATATCGGCGGGGAGCTGTTTTTT.

This clonotype showed up many times. The chain is built from TRBV2 and TRBJ1-6; a possible D gene is TRBD1 (6 bases). This CDR3 spans 15 amino acids. The germline V gene encodes CDR1 SNHLY and CDR2 FYNNEI. Trimming took 2 bases from V and 7 from J, leaving 12 bases between them. CDR3 sequence reads: CASSESRGANSPLHF. Written as DNA, the CDR3 is TGTGCCAGCAGTGAATCCCGGGGGGCAAATTCACCCCTCCACTTT.

This clonotype has ten or more counts. The rearrangement uses TRBV20-1 and TRBJ2-2; D unresolved. The germline V and J ends were trimmed by 3 bases and 2 bases, with 10 bases remaining between them. Germline V CDR1 and CDR2: DFQATT, SNEGSKA (reference sequence). The CDR3 sequence is 14 residues long. CDR3 loop: CSASSPSNTGELFF. CDR3 in DNA: TGCAGTGCTAGCTCCCCCTCTAACACCGGGGAGCTGTTTTTT.

Ten or more counts support this clonotype. V gene TRBV12-3 or TRBV12-4 combines with J gene TRBJ1-1; 9 bases agree with TRBD1. The CDR3 spans 12 residues. Unmatched junction bases numbered 4, after V lost 4 bases and J lost 10 bases. In DNA form, the CDR3 reads TGTGCCAGCAGTTCGGACAGGGGAACAGCTTTCTTT. It codes for CASSSDRGTAFF.